This TCR beta chain was sequenced during a study of T cells after yellow fever vaccination. Background on the study: SMART-Seq v4 Ultra Low Input prepared the low-cell-number fractions. Study observations and caveats: FACS-sorted repertoires could contain abundant clonotypes contaminating from the bulk population.

V was cut by 0 bases and J by 4 bases, with 11 bases left in between. CDR1 is SGHRS and CDR2 is YFSETQ in the germline V gene. The CDR3 spans 15 residues. A single record per CDR3 protein comes from TCRdb applying MiXCR to the 5' RACE reads. The sample includes about 340,000 distinct CDR3 sequences, around an eighth of them seen just once. On this clonotype: Its specificity is unknown.

This sequence joins TRBV5-1 and TRBJ1-3; the D gene is possibly TRBD1 (5 bases). The sample was CD4+ T cells sorted from PBMCs, taken 15 days after the yellow fever booster vaccination. The TCR comes from a young man who received the YFV17D yellow fever vaccine. CDR3: CASSLGAGHGNTIYF. The CDR3 DNA reads TGCGCCAGCAGCTTGGGAGCCGGACACGGAAACACCATATATTTT.